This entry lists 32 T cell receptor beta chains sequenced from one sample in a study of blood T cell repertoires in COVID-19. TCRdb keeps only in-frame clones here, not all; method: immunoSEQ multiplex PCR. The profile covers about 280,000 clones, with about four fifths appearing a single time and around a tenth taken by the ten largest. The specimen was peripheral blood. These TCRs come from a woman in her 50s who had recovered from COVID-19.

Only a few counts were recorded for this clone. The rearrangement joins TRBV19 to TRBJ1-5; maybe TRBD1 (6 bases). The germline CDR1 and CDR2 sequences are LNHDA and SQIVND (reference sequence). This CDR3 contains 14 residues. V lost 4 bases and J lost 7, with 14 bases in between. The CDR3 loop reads CASSTHSGVQPQHF. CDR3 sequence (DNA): TGTGCCAGTAGTACCCATTCAGGGGTCCAGCCCCAGCATTTT. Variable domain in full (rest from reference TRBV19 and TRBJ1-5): DGGITQSPKYLFRKEGQNVTLSCEQNLNHDAMYWYRQDPGQGLRLIYYSQIVNDFQKGDIAEGYSVSREKKESFPLTVTSAQKNPTAFYLCASSTHSGVQPQHFGDGTRLSIL.

The CDR3, as DNA: TGTGCCAGCAGCCCACTGATGGCAGGGCCAAGTCTTTCGCAGTATTTT. Amino acid sequence: CASSPLMAGPSLSQYF. The genes are TRBV7-9 and TRBJ2-3, with D perhaps TRBD1 (5 bases). Germline CDR1 and CDR2: SEHNR and FQNEAQ (reference sequence). V gave up 5 bases and J gave up 10 bases, with 25 bases separating them. This CDR3 has 16 amino acids. Full variable domain (outside the CDR3, taken from reference TRBV7-9 and TRBJ2-3): DTGVSQNPRHKITKRGQNVTFRCDPISEHNRLYWYRQTLGQGPEFLTYFQNEAQLEKSRLLSDRFSAERPKGSFSTLEIQRTEQGDSAMYLCASSPLMAGPSLSQYFGPGTRLTVL.

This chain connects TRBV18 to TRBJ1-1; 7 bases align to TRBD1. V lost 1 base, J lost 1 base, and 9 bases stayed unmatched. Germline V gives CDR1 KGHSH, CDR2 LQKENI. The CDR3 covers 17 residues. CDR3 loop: CASSPLLWTGGNTEAFF. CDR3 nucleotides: TGTGCCAGCTCACCACTTCTCTGGACAGGTGGGAACACTGAAGCTTTCTTT.

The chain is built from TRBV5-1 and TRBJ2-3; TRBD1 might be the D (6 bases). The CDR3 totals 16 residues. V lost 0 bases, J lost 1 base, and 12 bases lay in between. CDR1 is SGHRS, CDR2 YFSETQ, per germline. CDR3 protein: CASSLANPGGTDTQYF. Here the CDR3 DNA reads TGCGCCAGCAGCTTGGCCAATCCAGGGGGCACAGATACGCAGTATTTT.

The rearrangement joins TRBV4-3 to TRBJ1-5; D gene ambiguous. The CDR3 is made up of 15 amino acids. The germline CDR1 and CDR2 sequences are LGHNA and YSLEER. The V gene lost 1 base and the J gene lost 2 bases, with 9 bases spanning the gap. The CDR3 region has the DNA TGCGCCAGCAGCCAAGGACGGCAGGGCAATCAGCCCCAGCATTTT. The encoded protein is CASSQGRQGNQPQHF.

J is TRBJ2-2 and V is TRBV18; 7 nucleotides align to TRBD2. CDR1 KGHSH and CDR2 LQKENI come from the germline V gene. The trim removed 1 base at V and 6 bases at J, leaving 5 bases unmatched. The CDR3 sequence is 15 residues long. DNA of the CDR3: TGTGCCAGCTCACCACTGACTAGCACGTCCGGGGAGCTGTTTTTT. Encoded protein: CASSPLTSTSGELFF.

CDR3 residues: CASSDHGTLKGTGELFF. Here the CDR3 DNA reads TGTGCCAGCAGTGACCATGGGACTCTCAAGGGCACCGGGGAGCTGTTTTTT. V and J are TRBV6-4 and TRBJ2-2; maybe TRBD2 (6 bases). CDR1 and CDR2 (germline): MRHNA, SNTAGT. Trimming removed 2 bases at V and 4 bases at J, with 17 bases between. The CDR3 totals 17 residues.

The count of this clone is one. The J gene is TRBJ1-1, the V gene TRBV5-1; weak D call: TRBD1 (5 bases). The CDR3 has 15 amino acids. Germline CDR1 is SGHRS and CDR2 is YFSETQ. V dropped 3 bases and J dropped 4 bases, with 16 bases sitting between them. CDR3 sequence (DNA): TGCGCCAGCAGCTCGGGAGGGCTAGGGACCACTGAAGCTTTCTTT. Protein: CASSSGGLGTTEAFF.

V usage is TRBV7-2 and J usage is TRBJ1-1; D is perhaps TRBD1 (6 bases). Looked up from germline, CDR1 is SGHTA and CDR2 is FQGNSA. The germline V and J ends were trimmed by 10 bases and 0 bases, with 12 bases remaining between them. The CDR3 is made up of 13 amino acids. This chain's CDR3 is CATQTGMNTEAFF. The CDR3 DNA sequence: TGTGCCACCCAGACAGGAATGAACACTGAAGCTTTCTTT.

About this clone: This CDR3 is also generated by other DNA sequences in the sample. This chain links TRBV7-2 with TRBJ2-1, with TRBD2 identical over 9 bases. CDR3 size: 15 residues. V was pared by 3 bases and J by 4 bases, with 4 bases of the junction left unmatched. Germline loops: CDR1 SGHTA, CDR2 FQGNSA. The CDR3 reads CASSFSSGDYNEQFF. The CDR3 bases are TGTGCCAGCAGCTTCTCTAGCGGGGATTACAATGAGCAGTTCTTC.

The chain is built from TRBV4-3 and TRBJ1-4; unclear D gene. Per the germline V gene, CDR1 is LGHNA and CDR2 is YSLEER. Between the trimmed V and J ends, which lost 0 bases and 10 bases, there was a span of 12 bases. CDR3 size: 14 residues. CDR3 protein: CASSQDAGFIKLFF. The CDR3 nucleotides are TGCGCCAGCAGCCAAGATGCAGGTTTCATAAAACTGTTTTTT.

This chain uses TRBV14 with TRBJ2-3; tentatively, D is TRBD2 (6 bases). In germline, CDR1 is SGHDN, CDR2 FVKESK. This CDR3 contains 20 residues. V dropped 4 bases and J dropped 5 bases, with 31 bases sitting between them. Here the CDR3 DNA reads TGTGCCAGCAGCCCTACCCCATTCGGACTACCCTTTTCGGAAAAAGATACGCAGTATTTT. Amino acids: CASSPTPFGLPFSEKDTQYF.

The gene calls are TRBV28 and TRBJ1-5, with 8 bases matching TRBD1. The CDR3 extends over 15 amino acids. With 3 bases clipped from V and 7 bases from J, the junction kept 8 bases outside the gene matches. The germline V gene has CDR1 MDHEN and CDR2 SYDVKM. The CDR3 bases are TGTGCCAGCAGTTTTAGGGACAGGAGGGTACAGCCCCAGCATTTT. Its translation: CASSFRDRRVQPQHF.

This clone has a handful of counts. The chain's CDR3 is CASSPQTGGSYGYTF. The DNA of the CDR3 is TGTGCCAGCTCACCGCAAACAGGGGGTTCTTATGGCTACACCTTC. The rearrangement uses TRBV18 and TRBJ1-2, with 8 bases fitting TRBD1. V trimming: 3 bases; J trimming: 5 bases; junction bases outside the gene matches: 8. Germline V gives CDR1 KGHSH, CDR2 LQKENI. This CDR3 comprises 15 residues.

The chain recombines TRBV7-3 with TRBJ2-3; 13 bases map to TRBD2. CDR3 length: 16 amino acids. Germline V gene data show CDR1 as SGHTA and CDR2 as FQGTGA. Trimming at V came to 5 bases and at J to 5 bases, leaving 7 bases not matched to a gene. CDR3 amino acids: CASSLTSGGAVDTQYF. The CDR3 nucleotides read TGTGCCAGCAGCCTCACTAGCGGGGGGGCCGTAGATACGCAGTATTTT.

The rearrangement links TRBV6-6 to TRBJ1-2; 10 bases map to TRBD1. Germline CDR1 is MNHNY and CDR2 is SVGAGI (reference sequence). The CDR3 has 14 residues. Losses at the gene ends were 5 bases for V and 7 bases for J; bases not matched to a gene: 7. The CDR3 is CASSKTGGAGGYTF. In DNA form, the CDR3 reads TGTGCCAGCAGTAAGACAGGGGGCGCGGGTGGCTACACCTTC.

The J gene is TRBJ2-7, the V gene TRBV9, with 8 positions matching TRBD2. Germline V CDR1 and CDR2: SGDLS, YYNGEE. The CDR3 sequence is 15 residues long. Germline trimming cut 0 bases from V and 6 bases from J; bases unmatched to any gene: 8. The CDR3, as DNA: TGTGCCAGCAGCGTAGACCCGGGCGGGGGGCTCGAGCAGTACTTC. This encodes CASSVDPGGGLEQYF.

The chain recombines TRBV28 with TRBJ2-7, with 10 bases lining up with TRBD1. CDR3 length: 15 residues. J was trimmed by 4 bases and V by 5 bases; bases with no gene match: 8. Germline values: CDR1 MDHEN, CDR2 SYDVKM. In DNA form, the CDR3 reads TGTGCCAGCAGTAAGCCGGGACAGGGGTTTTACGAGCAGTACTTC. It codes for CASSKPGQGFYEQYF.

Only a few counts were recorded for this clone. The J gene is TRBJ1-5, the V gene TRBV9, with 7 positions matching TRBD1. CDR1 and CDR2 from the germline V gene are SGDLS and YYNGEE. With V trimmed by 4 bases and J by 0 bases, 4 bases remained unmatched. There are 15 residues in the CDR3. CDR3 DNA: TGTGCCAGCAGCCTGGGGACAGTTAGCAATCAGCCCCAGCATTTT. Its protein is CASSLGTVSNQPQHF.

CDR3 in DNA: TGTGCCAGCAGCCCAAGGGTCACTAGAACCTACGAGCAGTACTTC. It encodes CASSPRVTRTYEQYF. This chain joins TRBV5-8 and TRBJ2-7, with a weak D call TRBD2 (5 bases). The CDR3 loop spans 15 amino acids. Looked up from germline, CDR1 is SGHTS and CDR2 is YDEGEE. The V end was cut by 4 bases, the J end by 2 bases, with 16 bases between.

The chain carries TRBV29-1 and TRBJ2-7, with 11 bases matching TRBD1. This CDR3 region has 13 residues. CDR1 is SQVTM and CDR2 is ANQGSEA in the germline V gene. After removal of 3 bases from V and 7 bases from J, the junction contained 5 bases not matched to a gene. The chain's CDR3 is CSVDKGQGGEQYF. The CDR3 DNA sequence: TGCAGCGTTGATAAGGGACAGGGGGGAGAGCAGTACTTC.

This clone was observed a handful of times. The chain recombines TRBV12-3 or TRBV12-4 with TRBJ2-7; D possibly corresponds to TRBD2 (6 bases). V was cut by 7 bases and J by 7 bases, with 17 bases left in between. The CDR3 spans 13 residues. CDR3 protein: CASKQTVAGEQYF. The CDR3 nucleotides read TGTGCCAGCAAACAAACCGTCGCGGGGGAGCAGTACTTC.

In nucleotides, the CDR3 is TGTGCCTCCTCCAGGGGGACCTACAATGAGCAGTTCTTC. This gives the protein CASSRGTYNEQFF. The chain is built from TRBV6-4 and TRBJ2-1; 7 nucleotides align to TRBD1. The V gene end was trimmed by 11 bases and the J gene end by 2 bases; junction bases not matched to a gene: 6. The CDR3 sequence is 13 residues long. Germline assignment: CDR1 MRHNA and CDR2 SNTAGT.

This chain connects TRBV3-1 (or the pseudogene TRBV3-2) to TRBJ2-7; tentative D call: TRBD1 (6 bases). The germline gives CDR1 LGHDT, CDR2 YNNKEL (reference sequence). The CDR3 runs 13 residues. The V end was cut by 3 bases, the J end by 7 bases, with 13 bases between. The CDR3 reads CASSQDSPMEQYF. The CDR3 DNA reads TGTGCCAGCAGCCAGGACAGTCCCATGGAGCAGTACTTC.

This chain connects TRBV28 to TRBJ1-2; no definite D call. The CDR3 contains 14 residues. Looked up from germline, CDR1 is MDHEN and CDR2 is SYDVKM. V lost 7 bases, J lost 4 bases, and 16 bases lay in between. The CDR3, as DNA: TGTGCCAGCATCAATGGAAGATACAGCTATGGCTACACCTTC. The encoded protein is CASINGRYSYGYTF.

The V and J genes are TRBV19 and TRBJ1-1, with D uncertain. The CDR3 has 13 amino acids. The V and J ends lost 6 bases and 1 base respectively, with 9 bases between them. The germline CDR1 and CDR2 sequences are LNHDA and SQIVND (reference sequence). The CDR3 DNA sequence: TGTGCCAGTAGGGAGGTGGGGAACACTGAAGCTTTCTTT. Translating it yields CASREVGNTEAFF.

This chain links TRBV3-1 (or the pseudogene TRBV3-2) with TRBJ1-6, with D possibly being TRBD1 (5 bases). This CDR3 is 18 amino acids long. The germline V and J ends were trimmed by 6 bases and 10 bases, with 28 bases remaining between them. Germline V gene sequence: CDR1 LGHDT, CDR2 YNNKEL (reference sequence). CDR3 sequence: CASSPSGTLFSRRSPLHF. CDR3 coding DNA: TGTGCCAGCAGTCCCTCCGGGACTCTATTCTCCCGGAGATCACCCCTCCACTTT.

The CDR3 region is CASSWERSSYEQYF. CDR3 bases: TGTGCCAGCAGCTGGGAGAGGAGCTCCTACGAGCAGTACTTC. V and J are TRBV7-2 and TRBJ2-7, with TRBD2 as a possible D gene (5 bases). The V gene's germline CDR1 is SGHTA and CDR2 FQGNSA. The CDR3 covers 14 residues. Trimming left V 4 bases short and J 0 bases short, with 10 bases between.

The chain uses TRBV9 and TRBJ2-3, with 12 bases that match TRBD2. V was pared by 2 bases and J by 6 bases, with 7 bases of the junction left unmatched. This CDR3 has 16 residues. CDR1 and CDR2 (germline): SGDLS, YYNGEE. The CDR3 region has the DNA TGTGCCAGCAGCGTTTCTAGCGGGGGGGCCAGGGATACGCAGTATTTT. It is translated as CASSVSSGGARDTQYF.

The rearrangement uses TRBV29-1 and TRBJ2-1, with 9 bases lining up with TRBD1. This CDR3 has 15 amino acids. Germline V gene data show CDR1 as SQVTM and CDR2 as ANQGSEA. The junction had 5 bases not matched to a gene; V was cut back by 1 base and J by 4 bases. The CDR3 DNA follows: TGCAGCGTTGAAGTTCCGGGACAGGGTTACAATGAGCAGTTCTTC. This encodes CSVEVPGQGYNEQFF.

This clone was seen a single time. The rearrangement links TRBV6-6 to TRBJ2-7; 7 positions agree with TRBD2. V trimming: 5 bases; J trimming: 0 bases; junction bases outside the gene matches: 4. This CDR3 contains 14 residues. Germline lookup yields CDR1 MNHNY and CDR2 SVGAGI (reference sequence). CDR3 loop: CASSKGGGSYEQYF. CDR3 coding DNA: TGTGCCAGCAGTAAGGGCGGGGGCTCCTACGAGCAGTACTTC.

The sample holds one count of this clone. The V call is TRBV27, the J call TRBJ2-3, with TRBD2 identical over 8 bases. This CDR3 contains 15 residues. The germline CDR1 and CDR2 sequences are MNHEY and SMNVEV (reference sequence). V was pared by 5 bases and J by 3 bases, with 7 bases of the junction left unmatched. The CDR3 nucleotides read TGTGCCAGCAGTCGGGGGGGAGAGACGACAGATACGCAGTATTTT. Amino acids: CASSRGGETTDTQYF.